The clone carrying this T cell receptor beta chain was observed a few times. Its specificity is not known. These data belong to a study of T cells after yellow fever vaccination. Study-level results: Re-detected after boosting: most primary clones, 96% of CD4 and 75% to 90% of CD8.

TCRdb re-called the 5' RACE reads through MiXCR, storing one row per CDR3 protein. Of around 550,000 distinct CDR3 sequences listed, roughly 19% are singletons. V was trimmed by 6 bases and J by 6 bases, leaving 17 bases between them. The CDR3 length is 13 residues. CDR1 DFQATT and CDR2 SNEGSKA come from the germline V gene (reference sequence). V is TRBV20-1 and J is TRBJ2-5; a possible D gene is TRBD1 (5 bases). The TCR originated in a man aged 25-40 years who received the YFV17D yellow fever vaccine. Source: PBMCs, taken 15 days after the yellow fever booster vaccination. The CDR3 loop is CSANPDSDQTQYF. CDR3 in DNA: TGCAGTGCGAATCCTGACAGCGATCAGACCCAGTACTTC.